Detailed here is one T cell receptor (beta chain). What it binds is unknown. One entry per CDR3 protein, called by TCRdb with MiXCR from the RT-PCR reads. The sample includes hundreds of thousands of distinct CDR3 sequences, 7.6% of them seen just once. This specimen comes from a study of response to subunit inactivated influenza vaccine. From germline, CDR1 is SGHVS and CDR2 FNYEAQ. The V and J ends lost 6 bases and 2 bases, in that order; junction bases with no gene match: 19. The CDR3 is 18 amino acids. Findings of the study overall: Researchers suggested that each seasonal influenza vaccination recruits few new T cells.

The TCR originated in a man aged 45 to 75 who received an inactivated influenza vaccine. J is TRBJ2-7 and V is TRBV7-6, with 7 bases aligning to TRBD1. The sample was PBMCs from blood, taken around 25 months after vaccination. CDR3 loop: CASSALIPGQAKTYEQYF. As DNA, the CDR3 is TGTGCCAGCAGTGCCTTGATTCCAGGACAGGCAAAAACCTACGAGCAGTACTTC. The whole variable domain, remainder taken from reference TRBV7-6 and TRBJ2-7, is GAGVSQSPRYKVTKRGQDVALRCDPISGHVSLYWYRQALGQGPEFLTYFNYEAQQDKSGLPNDRFSAERPEGSISTLTIQRTEQRDSAMYRCASSALIPGQAKTYEQYFGPGTRLTVT.